This T cell receptor beta chain was observed in a study of blood T cell repertoires in COVID-19 (dated by TCRdb to 2019 to 2021). At the level of the whole study: Samples covering the acute and convalescent phases of COVID-19 were provided by collaborators in the United States, Italy and Spain. The material from the prospective study consisted of cDNA or gDNA derived from T cells, B-cell-depleted T cells, or PBMCs. Subjects who had been exposed to COVID-19, were actively infected with it, or had recovered from it provided the deeply sampled blood TCRbeta repertoires that made up the dataset. The repertoires were released in a freely available public database intended as a resource for research on the immune response to SARS-CoV-2. The samples were drawn from two sources: the first 160 participants of the ongoing ImmuneRACE study, and 1,254 subjects contributed by 6 global collaborators. Sample metadata almost always included a de-identified subject ID, COVID-19 status, age in years and sex. HLA class I and class II types, where available, came from metadata supplied by the sample provider rather than from assay-based typing.

Whole blood was collected in K2EDTA tubes by collaborating institutions according to the institutions' own protocols. For TCRbeta analysis, collaborators shipped samples in one of three forms: frozen whole blood, isolated PBMCs, or DNA extracted from either of those sample types. In the case of this clone: Its antigen is unknown. Base qualities are not at hand, and no much larger clone is one base apart.

TCRbeta CDR3 regions were amplified from genomic DNA using the immunoSEQ Assay, a bias-controlled multiplex PCR. As for the original processing: Nucleated cell counts per sample were estimated from amplification of reference gene primers within the assay. To quantify the absolute abundance of each unique TCRbeta CDR3 rearrangement, sequence reads were collapsed and filtered. For each sample, productive Simpson clonality was calculated as the square root of Simpson's diversity index across productive rearrangements. As stored in TCRdb, this immuneACCESS dataset retains in-frame rearrangements with V and J assigned. A fraction of the clones does not appear; measured against another copy, unresolved V genes explain less than half of the discrepancy, and the remainder lacks a known reason. The V and J calls and the clone size are those of that table, but D and trimming were determined from the DNA. This sample holds 55,000 to 85,000 clones; 81% were observed only once. The leading ten clones occupy more than 0.7% of the sample.

The research as a whole found: The amount of clinical and demographic metadata varied by source and participant and was provided uncurated.

The material sequenced was peripheral blood. This sequence was found in a woman in her 70s with acute or convalescent COVID-19.

The nucleotide sequence reads as follows: TGTGCCAGCAGTAAGGACAGGGACCAGCCCCAGCATTTT. Its protein reads: CASSKDRDQPQHF. Recombination linked TRBV7-2 to TRBJ1-5; TRBD1 fits 8 bases in the junction. Based on the germline V gene, the CDR1 and CDR2 sequences are SGHTA and FQGNSA. Reading from cysteine to phenylalanine, the CDR3 counts 13 amino acids. Only CDR3 DNA remains: 39 bases, in frame from the first base. Trimming accounts for 6 bases at V and 7 bases at J, while the number of junction bases matched to no gene is 5.